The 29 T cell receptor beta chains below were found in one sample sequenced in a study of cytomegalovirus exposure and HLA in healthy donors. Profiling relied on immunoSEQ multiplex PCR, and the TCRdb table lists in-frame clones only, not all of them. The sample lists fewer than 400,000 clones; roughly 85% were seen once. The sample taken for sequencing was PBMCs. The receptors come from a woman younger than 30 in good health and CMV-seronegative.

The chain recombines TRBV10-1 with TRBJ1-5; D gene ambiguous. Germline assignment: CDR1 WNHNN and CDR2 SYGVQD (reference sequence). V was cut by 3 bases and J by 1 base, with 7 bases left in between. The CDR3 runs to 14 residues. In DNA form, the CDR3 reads TGCGCCAGCAGTGATGGTCAGAGCAATCAGCCCCAGCATTTT. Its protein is CASSDGQSNQPQHF.

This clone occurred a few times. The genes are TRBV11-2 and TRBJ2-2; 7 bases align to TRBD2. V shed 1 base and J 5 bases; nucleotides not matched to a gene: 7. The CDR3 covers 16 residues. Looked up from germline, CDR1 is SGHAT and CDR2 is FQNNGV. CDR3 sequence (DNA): TGTGCCAGCAGCTTAGTCTGGGAGGGTTGGACCGGGGAGCTGTTTTTT. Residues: CASSLVWEGWTGELFF.

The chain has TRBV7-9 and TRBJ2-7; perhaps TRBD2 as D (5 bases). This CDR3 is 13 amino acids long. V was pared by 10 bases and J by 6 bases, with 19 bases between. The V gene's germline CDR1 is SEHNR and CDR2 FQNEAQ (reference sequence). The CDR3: CAIDPDSDLEQYF. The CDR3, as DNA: TGTGCCATTGACCCGGATAGCGACCTCGAGCAGTACTTC. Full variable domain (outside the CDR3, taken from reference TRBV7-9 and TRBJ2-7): DTGVSQNPRHKITKRGQNVTFRCDPISEHNRLYWYRQTLGQGPEFLTYFQNEAQLEKSRLLSDRFSAERPKGSFSTLEIQRTEQGDSAMYLCAIDPDSDLEQYFGPGTRLTVT.

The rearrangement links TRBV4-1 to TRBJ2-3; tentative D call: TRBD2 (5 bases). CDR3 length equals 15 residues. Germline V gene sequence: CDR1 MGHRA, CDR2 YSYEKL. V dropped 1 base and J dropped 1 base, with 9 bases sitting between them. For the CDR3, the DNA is TGCGCCAGCAGCCAAGGGGAGTCTGGCACAGATACGCAGTATTTT. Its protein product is CASSQGESGTDTQYF.

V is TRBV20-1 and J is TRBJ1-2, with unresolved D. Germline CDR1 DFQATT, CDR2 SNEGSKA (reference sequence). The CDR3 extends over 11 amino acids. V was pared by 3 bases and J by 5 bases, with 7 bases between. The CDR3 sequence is CSASVQYGYTF. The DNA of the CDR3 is TGCAGTGCTAGCGTGCAGTATGGCTACACCTTC.

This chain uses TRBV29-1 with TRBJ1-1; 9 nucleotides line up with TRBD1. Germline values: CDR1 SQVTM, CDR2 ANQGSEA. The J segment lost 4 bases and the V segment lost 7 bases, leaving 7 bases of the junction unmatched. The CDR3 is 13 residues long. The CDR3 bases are TGCAGCGCCCACCGGGGACAGGGCACTGAAGCTTTCTTT. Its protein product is CSAHRGQGTEAFF.

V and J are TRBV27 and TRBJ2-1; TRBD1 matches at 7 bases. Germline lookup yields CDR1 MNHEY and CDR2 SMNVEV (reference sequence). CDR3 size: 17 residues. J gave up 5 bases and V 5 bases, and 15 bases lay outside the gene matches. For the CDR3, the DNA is TGTGCCAGCAGTCCCCGGACAGGACTCCCGGGCGACAATGAGCAGTTCTTC. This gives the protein CASSPRTGLPGDNEQFF.

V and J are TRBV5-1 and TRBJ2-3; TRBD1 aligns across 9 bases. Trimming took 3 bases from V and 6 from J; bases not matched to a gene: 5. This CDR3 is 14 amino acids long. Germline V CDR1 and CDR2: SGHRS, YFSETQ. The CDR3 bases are TGCGCCAGCAGCTGGGACAGGGCTAGGGATACGCAGTATTTT. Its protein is CASSWDRARDTQYF.

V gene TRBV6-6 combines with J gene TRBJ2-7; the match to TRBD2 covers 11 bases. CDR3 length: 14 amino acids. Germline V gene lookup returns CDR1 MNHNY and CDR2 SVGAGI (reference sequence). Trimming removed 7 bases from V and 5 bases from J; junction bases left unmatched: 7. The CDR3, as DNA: TGTGCCAGCACCAGCTCTAGCGGGAGGCACGAGCAGTACTTC. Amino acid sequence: CASTSSSGRHEQYF.

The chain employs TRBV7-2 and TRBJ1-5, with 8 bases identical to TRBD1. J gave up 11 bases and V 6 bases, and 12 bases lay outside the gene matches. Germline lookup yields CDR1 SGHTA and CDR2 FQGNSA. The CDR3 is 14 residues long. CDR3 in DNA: TGTGCCAGCAGTCCCGGACAGGGAGGACGGACCCAGCATTTT. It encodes CASSPGQGGRTQHF.

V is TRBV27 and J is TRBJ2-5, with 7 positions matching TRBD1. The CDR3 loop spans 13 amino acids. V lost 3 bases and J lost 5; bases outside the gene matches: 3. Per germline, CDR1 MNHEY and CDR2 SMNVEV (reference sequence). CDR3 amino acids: CASSLNRGETQYF. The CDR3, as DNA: TGTGCCAGCAGTTTGAACAGGGGCGAGACCCAGTACTTC.

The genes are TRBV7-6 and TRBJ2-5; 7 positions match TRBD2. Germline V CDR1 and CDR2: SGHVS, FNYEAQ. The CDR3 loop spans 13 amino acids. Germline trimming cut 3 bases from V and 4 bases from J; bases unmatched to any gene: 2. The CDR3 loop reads CASSLGGRETQYF. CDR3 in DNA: TGTGCCAGCAGCTTGGGGGGGAGAGAGACCCAGTACTTC.

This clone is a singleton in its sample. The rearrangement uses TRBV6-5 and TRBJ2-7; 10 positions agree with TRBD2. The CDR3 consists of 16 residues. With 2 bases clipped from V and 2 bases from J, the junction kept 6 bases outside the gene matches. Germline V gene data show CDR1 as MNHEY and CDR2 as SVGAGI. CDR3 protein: CASSYALAGVPYEQYF. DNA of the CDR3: TGTGCCAGCAGTTACGCCCTAGCGGGGGTACCCTACGAGCAGTACTTC.

CDR3 sequence reads: CASSPDYLQETQYF. In nucleotides, the CDR3 is TGTGCCAGCAGCCCCGACTACCTCCAAGAGACCCAGTACTTC. The J gene is TRBJ2-5, the V gene TRBV6-5, with D possibly TRBD2 on 5 matching bases. Germline CDR1 MNHEY, CDR2 SVGAGI. Trimming removed 6 bases from V and 1 base from J, with 12 bases in between. The CDR3 consists of 14 residues.

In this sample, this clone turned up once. The DNA for the CDR3 is TGTGCCAGCAGACGAGCAGGGCCAGCTAATGAAAAACTGTTTTTT. Its protein is CASRRAGPANEKLFF. The genes are TRBV28 and TRBJ1-4, with TRBD1 as a possible D gene (5 bases). The CDR3 totals 15 residues. The germline gives CDR1 MDHEN, CDR2 SYDVKM. The V gene lost 6 bases and the J gene lost 3 bases, with 14 bases spanning the gap.

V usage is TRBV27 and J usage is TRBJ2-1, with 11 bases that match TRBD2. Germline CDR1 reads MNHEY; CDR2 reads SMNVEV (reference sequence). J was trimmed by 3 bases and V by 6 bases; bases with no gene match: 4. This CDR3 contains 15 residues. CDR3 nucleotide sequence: TGTGCCAGCAGGGCCGGGACTAGCGGCTACAATGAGCAGTTCTTC. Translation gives CASRAGTSGYNEQFF.

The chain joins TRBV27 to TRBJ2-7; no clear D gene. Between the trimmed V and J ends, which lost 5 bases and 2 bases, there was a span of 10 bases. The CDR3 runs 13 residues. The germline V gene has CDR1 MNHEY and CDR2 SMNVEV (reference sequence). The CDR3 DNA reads TGTGCCAGCAGTCCCGGTGTCACCTACGAGCAGTACTTC. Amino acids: CASSPGVTYEQYF.

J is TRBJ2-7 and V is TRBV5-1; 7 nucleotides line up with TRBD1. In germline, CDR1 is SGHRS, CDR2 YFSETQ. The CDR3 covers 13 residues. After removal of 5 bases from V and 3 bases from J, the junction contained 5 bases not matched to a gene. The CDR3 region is CASRVGQDYEQYF. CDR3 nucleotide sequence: TGCGCCAGCAGGGTTGGACAGGACTACGAGCAGTACTTC.

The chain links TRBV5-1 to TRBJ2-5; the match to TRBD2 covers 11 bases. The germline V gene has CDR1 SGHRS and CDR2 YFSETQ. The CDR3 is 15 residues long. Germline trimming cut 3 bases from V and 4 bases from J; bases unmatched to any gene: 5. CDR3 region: CASSSGTSGPETQYF. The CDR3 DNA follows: TGCGCCAGCAGCTCGGGGACTAGCGGTCCAGAGACCCAGTACTTC.

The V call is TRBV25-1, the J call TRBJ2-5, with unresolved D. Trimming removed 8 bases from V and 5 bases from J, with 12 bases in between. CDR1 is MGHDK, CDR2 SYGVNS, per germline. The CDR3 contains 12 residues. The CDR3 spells CASRSVEETQYF. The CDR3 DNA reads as TGTGCCAGCCGCTCGGTGGAGGAGACCCAGTACTTC.

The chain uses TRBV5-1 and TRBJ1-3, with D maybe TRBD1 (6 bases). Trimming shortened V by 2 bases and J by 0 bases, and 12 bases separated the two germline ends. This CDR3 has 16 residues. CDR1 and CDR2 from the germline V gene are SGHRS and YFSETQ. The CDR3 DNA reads TGCGCCAGCAGCTTCTTCGACAGGAGCTCTGGAAACACCATATATTTT. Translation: CASSFFDRSSGNTIYF.

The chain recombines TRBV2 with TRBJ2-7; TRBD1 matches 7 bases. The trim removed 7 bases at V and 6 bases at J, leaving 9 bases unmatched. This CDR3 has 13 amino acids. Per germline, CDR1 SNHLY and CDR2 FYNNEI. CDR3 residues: CASTRDREAEQYF. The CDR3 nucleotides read TGTGCCAGCACTCGAGACAGGGAAGCCGAGCAGTACTTC. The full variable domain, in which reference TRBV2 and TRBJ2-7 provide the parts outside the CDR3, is EPEVTQTPSHQVTQMGQEVILRCVPISNHLYFYWYRQILGQKVEFLVSFYNNEISEKSEIFDDQFSVERPDGSNFTLKIRSTKLEDSAMYFCASTRDREAEQYFGPGTRLTVT.

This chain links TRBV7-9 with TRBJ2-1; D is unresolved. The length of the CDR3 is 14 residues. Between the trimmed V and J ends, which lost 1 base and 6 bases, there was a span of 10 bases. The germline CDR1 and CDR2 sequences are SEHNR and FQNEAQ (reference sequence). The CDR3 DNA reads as TGTGCCAGCAGCTTAGTAATCCCCGGCAATGAGCAGTTCTTC. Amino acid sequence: CASSLVIPGNEQFF.

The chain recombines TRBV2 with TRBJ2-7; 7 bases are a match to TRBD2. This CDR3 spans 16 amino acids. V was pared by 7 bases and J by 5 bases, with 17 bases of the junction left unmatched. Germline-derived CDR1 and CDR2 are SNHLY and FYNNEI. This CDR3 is CASILIPAGATHEQYF. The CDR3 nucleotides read TGTGCCAGCATTTTGATCCCCGCGGGAGCGACCCACGAGCAGTACTTC.

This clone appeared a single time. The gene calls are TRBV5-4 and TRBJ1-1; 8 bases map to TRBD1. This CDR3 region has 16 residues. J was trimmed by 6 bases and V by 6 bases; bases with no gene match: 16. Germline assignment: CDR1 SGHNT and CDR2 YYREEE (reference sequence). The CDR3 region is CASTPPQARGPPEAFF. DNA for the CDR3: TGTGCCAGCACCCCTCCCCAGGCCAGGGGGCCACCTGAAGCTTTCTTT.

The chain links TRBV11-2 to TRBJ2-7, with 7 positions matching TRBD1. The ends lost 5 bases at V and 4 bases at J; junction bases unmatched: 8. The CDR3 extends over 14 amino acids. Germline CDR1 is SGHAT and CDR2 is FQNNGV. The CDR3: CASSGGQKPYEQYF. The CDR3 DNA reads TGTGCCAGCAGCGGGGGACAGAAGCCTTACGAGCAGTACTTC.

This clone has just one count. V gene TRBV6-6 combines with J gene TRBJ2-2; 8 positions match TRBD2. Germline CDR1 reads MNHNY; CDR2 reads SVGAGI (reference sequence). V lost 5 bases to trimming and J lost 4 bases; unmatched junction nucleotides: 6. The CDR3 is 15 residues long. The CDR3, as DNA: TGTGCCAGCAGTCGGGAGGGCCAAGGCACCGGGGAGCTGTTTTTT. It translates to CASSREGQGTGELFF.

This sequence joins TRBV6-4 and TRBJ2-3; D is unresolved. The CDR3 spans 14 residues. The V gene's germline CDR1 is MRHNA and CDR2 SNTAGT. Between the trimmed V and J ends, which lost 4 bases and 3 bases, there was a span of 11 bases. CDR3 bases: TGTGCCAGCAGTGTAGAGATATCGACAGATACGCAGTATTTT. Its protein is CASSVEISTDTQYF.

The CDR3 sequence: CASSQERGLAVNYEQYF. As DNA, the CDR3 is TGCGCCAGCAGCCAAGAAAGGGGACTAGCGGTTAACTACGAGCAGTACTTC. The chain is built from TRBV4-3 and TRBJ2-7; 11 bases fit TRBD2. In germline, CDR1 is LGHNA, CDR2 YSLEER. J lost 3 bases, V lost 0 bases, and 7 bases had no gene match. The CDR3 consists of 17 residues.